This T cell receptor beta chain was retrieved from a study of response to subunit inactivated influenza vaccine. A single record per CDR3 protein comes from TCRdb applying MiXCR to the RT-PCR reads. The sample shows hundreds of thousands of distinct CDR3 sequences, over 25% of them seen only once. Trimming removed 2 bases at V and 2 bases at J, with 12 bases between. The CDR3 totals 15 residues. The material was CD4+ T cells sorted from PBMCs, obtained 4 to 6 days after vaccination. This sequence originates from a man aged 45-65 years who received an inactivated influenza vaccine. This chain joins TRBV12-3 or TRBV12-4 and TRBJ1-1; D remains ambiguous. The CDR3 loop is CASSLIEYRNTEAFF. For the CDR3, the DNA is TGTGCCAGCAGTTTAATAGAATACAGAAACACTGAAGCTTTCTTT.